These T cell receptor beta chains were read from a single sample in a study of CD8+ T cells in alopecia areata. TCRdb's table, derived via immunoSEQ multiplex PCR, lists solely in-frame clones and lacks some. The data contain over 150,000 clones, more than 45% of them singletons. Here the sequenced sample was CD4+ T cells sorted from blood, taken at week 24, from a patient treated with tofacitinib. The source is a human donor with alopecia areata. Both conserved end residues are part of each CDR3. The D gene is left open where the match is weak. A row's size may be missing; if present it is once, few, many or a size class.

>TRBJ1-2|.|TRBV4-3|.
TGCGCCAGCAGCCAAGAGGCGGGCAGGGCCTTCTATGGCTACACCTTC
CASSQEAGRAFYGYTF
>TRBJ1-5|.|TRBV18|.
TGTGCCAGCTCACTCGGTTTTGAAGGCAATCAGCCCCAGCATTTT
CASSLGFEGNQPQHF
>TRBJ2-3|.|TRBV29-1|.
TGCAGCGTTGAACACAGGAGCACAGATACGCAGTATTTT
CSVEHRSTDTQYF
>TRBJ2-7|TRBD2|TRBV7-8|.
TGTGCCAGCAGCTTATTACCGGGGGGAGGCTACGAGCAGTACTTC
CASSLLPGGGYEQYF
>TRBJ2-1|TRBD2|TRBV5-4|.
TGTGCCAGCAGCTTGGATCCTCTAGCGGGGGAGAATGAGCAGTTCTTC
CASSLDPLAGENEQFF
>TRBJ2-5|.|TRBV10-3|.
TGTGCCATCAGTGAGGTAGGGGGTGACGGGACCCAGTACTTC
CAISEVGGDGTQYF
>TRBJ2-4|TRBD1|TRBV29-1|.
TGCAGCGCCCGGGACAGGGCGGTTCGAAACATTCAGTACTTC
CSARDRAVRNIQYF
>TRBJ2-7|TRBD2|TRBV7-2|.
TGTGCCAGCAGCCTACAAATTGGGACTAGGAACTACGAGCAGTACTTC
CASSLQIGTRNYEQYF
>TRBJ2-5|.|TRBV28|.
TGTGCCAGCAGTTCCCCCCTAGTGGAAACCCAGTACTTC
CASSSPLVETQYF
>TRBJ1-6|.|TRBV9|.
TGTGCCAGCAGCCGGGACAATAATTCACCCCTCCACTTT
CASSRDNNSPLHF
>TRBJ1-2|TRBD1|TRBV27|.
TGTGCCAGCAGTTCCACCGGGACAGGGGCCCGTTACACCTTC
CASSSTGTGARYTF
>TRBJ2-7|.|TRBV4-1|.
TGCGCCAGCAGCCAGCCCTCGGGTCCCTACGAGCAGTACTTC
CASSQPSGPYEQYF
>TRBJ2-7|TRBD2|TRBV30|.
TGTGCCTGGAGTCGCGGCAGGACGACTAGCGGGAGGACCTACGAGCAGTACTTC
CAWSRGRTTSGRTYEQYF
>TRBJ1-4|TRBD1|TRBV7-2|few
TGTGCCAGCAGCTTAGCCCGACAGGGAGGAGGCGAAAAACTGTTTTTT
CASSLARQGGGEKLFF
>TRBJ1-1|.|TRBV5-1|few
TGCGCCAGCAGCTTGGATTTGGCTGAAGCTTTCTTT
CASSLDLAEAFF
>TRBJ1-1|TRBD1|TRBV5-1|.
TGCGCCAGCAGCTCGACAGGGGCAAACACTGAAGCTTTCTTT
CASSSTGANTEAFF
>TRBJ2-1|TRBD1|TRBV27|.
TGTGCCAGCAGCTCGGGACAGGGCGGAGAGTTCTTC
CASSSGQGGEFF
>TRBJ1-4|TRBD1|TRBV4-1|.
TGCGCCAGCAGCCGGAGGGGGCAGATTAATGAAAAACTGTTTTTT
CASSRRGQINEKLFF
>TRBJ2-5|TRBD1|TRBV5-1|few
TGCGCCAGCAGCTTGGAAGGACAGGGTATACAGACCCAGTACTTC
CASSLEGQGIQTQYF
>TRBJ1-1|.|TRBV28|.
TGTGCCAGCGGGGTGAGGGCTGAAGCTTTCTTT
CASGVRAEAFF
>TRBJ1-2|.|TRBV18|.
TGTGCCAGCTCACCAGGCACCAACTATGGCTACACCTTC
CASSPGTNYGYTF
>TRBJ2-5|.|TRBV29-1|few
TGCAGCGTTGAATCACCGGACGACCAAGAGACCCAGTACTTC
CSVESPDDQETQYF
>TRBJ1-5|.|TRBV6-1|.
TGTGCCAGCAGTTCGGGACCCCGGGCCCAGCATTTT
CASSSGPRAQHF
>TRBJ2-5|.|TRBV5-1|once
TGCGCCAGCAGCTCGGGGCTATCCCCCGGAGGGGAGACCCAGTACTTC
CASSSGLSPGGETQYF
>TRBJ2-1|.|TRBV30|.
TGTGCCTGGAGTGTAGGGGAGCTTTCCAATGAGCAGTTCTTC
CAWSVGELSNEQFF
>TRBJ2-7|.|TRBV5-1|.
TGCGCCAGCAGCGAAACAACAGGGTACGGGCAGTACTTC
CASSETTGYGQYF
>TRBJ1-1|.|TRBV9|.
TGTGCCAGCAGCGTCACCTCGGCCCCGAACACTGAAGCTTTCTTT
CASSVTSAPNTEAFF
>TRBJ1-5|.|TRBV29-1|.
TGCAGCGTTGGCGGGGGGGCCAATCAGCCCCAGCATTTT
CSVGGGANQPQHF
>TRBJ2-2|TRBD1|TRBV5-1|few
TGCGCCAGCAGTCCCCGCCAGGGGGCTGGCGGGGAGCTGTTTTTT
CASSPRQGAGGELFF
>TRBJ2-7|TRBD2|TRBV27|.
TGTGCCAGCAGTTTAAAGGGACTAGCGGGAGAATCCTACGAGCAGTACTTC
CASSLKGLAGESYEQYF
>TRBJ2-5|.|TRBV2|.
TGTGCCAGCAGAGTCAGGGGTGAGGGCGAGACCCAGTACTTC
CASRVRGEGETQYF
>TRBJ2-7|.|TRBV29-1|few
TGCAGCGTCGGGACGGCCGCCTACGAGCAGTACTTC
CSVGTAAYEQYF
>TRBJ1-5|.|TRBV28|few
TGTGCCAGCAGTCCTACCGGGCAGCCCCAGCATTTT
CASSPTGQPQHF
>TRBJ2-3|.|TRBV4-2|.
TGTGCCAGCAGCCCCCGGACCCACACAGATACGCAGTATTTT
CASSPRTHTDTQYF
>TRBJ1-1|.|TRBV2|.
TGTGCCAGCAGTGACCAAAGGAACTCTGAAGCTTTCTTT
CASSDQRNSEAFF
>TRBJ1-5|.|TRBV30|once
TGTGCCTGGAGAGGTCAGTATAGCAATCAGCCCCAGCATTTT
CAWRGQYSNQPQHF
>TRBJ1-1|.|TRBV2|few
TGTGCCAGCAGTGCCACAGGGTGGCAAGCTTTCTTT
CASSATGWQAFF
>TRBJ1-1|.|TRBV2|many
TGTGCCAGCAGTGAAAGAGGGCGCGGGAACACTGAAGCTTTCTTT
CASSERGRGNTEAFF
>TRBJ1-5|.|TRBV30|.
TGTGCCTGGAGTGTTGAAGGAGGTCAGCCCCAGCATTTT
CAWSVEGGQPQHF
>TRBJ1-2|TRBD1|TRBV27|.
TGTGCCAGCAGTTCCTGGGGGACAGCTAACTATGGCTACACCTTC
CASSSWGTANYGYTF
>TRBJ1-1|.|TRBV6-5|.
TGTGCCAGCAGTTACTCTGCTCAAAACACTGAAGCTTTCTTT
CASSYSAQNTEAFF
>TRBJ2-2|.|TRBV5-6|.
TGTGCCAGCAGCTTGTTAAGGGCGCCGGGGGCCGGGGAGCTGTTTTTT
CASSLLRAPGAGELFF